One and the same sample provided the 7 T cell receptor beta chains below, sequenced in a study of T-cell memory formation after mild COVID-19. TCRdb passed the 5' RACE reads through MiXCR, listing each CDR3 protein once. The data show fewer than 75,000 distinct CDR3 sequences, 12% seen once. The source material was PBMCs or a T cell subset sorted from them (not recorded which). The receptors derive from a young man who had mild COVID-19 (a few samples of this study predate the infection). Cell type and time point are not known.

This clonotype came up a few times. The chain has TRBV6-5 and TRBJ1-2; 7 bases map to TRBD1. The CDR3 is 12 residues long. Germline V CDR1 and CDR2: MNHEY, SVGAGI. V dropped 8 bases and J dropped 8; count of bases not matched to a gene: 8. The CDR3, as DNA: TGTGCCAGCCAGGGGGACAAAGGCGGCTACACCTTC. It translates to CASQGDKGGYTF.

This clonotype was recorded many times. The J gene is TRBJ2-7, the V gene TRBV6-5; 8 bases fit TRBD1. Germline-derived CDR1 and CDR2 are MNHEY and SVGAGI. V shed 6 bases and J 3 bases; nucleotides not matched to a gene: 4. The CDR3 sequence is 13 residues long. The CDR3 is CASRLDRGYEQYF. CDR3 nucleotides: TGTGCCAGCAGACTCGACAGGGGCTACGAGCAGTACTTC.

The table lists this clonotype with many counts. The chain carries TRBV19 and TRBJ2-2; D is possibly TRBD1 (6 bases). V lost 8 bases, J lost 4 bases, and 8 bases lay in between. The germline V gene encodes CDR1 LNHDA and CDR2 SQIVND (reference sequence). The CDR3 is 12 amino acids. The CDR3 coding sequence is TGTGCCAGTTGGACAGCCACCGGGGAGCTGTTTTTT. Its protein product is CASWTATGELFF.

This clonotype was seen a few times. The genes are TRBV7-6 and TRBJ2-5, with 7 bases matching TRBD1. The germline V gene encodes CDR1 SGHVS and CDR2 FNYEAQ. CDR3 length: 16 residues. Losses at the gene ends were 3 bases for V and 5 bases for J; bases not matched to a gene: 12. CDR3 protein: CASSFRPGQLGETQYF. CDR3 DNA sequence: TGTGCCAGCAGCTTTCGCCCGGGACAGCTGGGTGAGACCCAGTACTTC.

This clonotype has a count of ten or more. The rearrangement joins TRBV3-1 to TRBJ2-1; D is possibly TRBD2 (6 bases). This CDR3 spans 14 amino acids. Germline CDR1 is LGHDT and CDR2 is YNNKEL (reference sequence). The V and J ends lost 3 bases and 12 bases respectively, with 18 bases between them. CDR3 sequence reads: CASSHAGNLEGQFF. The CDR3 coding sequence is TGTGCCAGCAGCCACGCGGGAAACTTGGAGGGGCAGTTCTTC.

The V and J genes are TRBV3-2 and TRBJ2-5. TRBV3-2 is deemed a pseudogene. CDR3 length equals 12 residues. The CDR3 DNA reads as TGTGCCAGCACCCTTTTCGGAGAGACCCAGTACTTC. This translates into CASTLFGETQYF.

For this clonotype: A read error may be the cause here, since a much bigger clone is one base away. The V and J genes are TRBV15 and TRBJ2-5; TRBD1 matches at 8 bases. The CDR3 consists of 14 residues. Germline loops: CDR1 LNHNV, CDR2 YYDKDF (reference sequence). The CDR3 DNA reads TGTGCCACCAGCAGGGAGACAGGGGCTCAGACCAAGTACTTC. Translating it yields CATSRETGAQTKYF.